The sequence of this TCR beta chain was determined in a study of CD8 T cells in Susac syndrome. RNA was extracted with the RNeasy kit, and a quantity of about 0.45 to 1 ug was reverse transcribed using random hexamers. TCRdb itself ran the immunoSEQ multiplex PCR reads through MiXCR, one entry per CDR3 protein. The sample comprises 200,000 to 250,000 distinct CDR3 sequences, about 95% of which are singletons, and around 0.099% rests with the top ten. With 3 bases removed from V and 5 bases from J, the gap between germline ends came to 16 bases. The CDR3 runs to 14 residues. Germline CDR1 DFQATT, CDR2 SNEGSKA (reference sequence).

The sequence was obtained from a human donor with multiple sclerosis. Sequencing used CD4+ T cells from PBMCs. This sequence joins TRBV20-1 and TRBJ2-5; unclear D gene. The CDR3 loop is CSASFSSVGETQYF. CDR3 DNA: TGCAGTGCTAGTTTTTCTTCGGTCGGCGAGACCCAGTACTTC.